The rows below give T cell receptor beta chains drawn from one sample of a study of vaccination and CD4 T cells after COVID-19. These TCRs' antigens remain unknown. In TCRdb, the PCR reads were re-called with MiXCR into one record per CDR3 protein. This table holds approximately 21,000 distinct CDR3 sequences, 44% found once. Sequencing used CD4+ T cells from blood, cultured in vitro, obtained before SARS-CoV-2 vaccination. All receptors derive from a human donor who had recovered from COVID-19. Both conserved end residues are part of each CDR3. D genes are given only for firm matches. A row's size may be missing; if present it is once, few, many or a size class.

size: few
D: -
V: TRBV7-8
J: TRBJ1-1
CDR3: CASSLGKNTEAFF
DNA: TGTGCCAGCAGCTTAGGGAAGAACACTGAAGCTTTCTTT

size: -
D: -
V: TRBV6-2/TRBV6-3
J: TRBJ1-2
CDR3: CASRPPGGKYGYTF
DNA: TGTGCCAGCAGGCCCCCGGGGGGGAAGTATGGCTACACCTTC

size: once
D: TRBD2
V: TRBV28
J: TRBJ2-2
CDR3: CASKPPHQRGNTGELFF
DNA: TGTGCCAGCAAACCGCCTCACCAGCGGGGGAACACCGGGGAGCTGTTTTTT

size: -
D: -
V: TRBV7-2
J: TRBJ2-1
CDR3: CASSSLAPYNEQFF
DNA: TGTGCCAGCAGCTCTCTAGCGCCTTACAATGAGCAGTTCTTC

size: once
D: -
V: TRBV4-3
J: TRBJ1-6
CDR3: CASSQLAGGRSPLHF
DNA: TGCGCCAGCAGCCAATTAGCGGGGGGGCGATCACCCCTCCACTTT

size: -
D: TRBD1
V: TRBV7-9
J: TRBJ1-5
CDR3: CASSLEGAWQPQHF
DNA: TGTGCCAGCAGCTTAGAGGGGGCCTGGCAGCCCCAGCATTTT

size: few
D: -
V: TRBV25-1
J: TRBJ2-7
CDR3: CASSRRGSYEQYF
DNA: TGTGCCAGCAGTAGGCGGGGATCCTACGAGCAGTACTTC

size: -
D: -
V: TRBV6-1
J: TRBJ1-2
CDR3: CASTSGDGHYGYTF
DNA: TGTGCCAGCACCTCAGGGGACGGACACTATGGCTACACCTTC

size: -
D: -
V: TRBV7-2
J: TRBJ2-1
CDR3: CASSLARLGDPEQFF
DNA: TGTGCCAGCAGCTTAGCACGTTTAGGGGACCCTGAGCAGTTCTTC

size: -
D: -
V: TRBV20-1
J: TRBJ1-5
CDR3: CSAIKERNSNQPQHF
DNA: TGCAGTGCCATCAAAGAGCGAAATAGCAATCAGCCCCAGCATTTT

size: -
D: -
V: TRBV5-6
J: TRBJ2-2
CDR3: CASSFFQGGTGELFF
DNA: TGTGCCAGCAGCTTCTTCCAGGGGGGTACCGGGGAGCTGTTTTTT

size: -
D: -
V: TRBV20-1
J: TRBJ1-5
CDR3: CSAGGYSNQPQHF
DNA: TGCAGTGCTGGGGGTTATAGCAATCAGCCCCAGCATTTT

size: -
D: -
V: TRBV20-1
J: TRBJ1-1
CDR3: CSARHSENTEAFF
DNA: TGCAGTGCCCGGCATTCCGAGAACACTGAAGCTTTCTTT

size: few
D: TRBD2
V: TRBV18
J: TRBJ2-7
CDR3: CASSLRLAGEYEQYF
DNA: TGTGCCAGCTCACTACGACTAGCGGGAGAGTACGAGCAGTACTTC

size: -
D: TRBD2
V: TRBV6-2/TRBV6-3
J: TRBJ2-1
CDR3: CASSQTSGGLNEQFF
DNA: TGTGCCAGCAGTCAGACTAGCGGGGGGCTCAATGAGCAGTTCTTC

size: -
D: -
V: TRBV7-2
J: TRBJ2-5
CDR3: CASSLGVAIQETQYF
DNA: TGTGCCAGCAGCCTTGGGGTGGCTATTCAAGAGACCCAGTACTTC

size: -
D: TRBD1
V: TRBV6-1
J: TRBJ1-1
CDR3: CATHHPGGNTEAFF
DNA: TGTGCCACCCACCACCCAGGGGGGAACACTGAAGCTTTCTTT

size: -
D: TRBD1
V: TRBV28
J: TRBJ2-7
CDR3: CAIRGTGPYEQYF
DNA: TGTGCCATCAGAGGGACAGGGCCCTACGAGCAGTACTTC

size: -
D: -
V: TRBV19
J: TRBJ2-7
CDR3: CASSISQNNEQYF
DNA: TGTGCCAGTAGTATTAGTCAGAACAACGAGCAGTACTTC

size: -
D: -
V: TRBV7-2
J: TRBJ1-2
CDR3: CASSLAFAGPGGSGYTF
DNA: TGTGCCAGCAGCTTAGCTTTTGCAGGGCCGGGCGGGAGTGGCTACACCTTC

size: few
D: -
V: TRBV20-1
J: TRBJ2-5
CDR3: CSARETFSGPQETQYF
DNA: TGCAGTGCTAGAGAGACCTTCTCGGGGCCGCAAGAGACCCAGTACTTC

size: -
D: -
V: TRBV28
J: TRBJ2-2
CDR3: CASNPGGDGAGELFF
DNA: TGTGCCAGCAACCCTGGAGGAGATGGGGCCGGGGAGCTGTTTTTT

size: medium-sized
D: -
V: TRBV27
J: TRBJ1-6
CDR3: CASSLSGGDRTYNSPLHF
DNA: TGTGCCAGCAGTTTATCGGGGGGAGACAGAACCTATAATTCACCCCTCCACTTT

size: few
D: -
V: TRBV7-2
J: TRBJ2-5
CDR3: CASSLAGGRETQYF
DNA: TGTGCCAGCAGCTTAGCGGGCGGCAGGGAGACCCAGTACTTC

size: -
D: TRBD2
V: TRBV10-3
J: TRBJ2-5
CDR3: CAIRSSGGHETPYF
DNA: TGTGCCATCCGTTCCAGCGGGGGTCACGAGACCCCGTACTTC

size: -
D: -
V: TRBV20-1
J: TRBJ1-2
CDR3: CSARPNYGYTF
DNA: TGCAGTGCTAGACCTAACTATGGCTACACCTTC

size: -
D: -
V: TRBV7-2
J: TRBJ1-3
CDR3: CASSLHSGNTIYF
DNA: TGTGCCAGCAGCTTACACTCTGGAAACACCATATATTTT

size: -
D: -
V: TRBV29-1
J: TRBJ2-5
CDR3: CSVGEQGGETQYF
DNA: TGCAGCGTCGGGGAACAGGGCGGGGAGACCCAGTACTTC

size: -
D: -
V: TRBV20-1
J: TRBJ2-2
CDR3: CSASRELNTGELFF
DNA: TGCAGTGCTAGCAGGGAGTTGAACACCGGGGAGCTGTTTTTT

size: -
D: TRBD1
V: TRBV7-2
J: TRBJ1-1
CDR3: CASSSTGAQLAFF
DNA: TGTGCCAGCAGCTCAACAGGGGCGCAGTTAGCTTTCTTT

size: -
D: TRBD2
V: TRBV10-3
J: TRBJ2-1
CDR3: CAIKASGGWEFF
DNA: TGTGCCATCAAGGCTAGCGGGGGCTGGGAGTTCTTC

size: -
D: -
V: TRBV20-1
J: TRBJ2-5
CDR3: CSARVGQPQETQYF
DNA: TGCAGTGCTAGAGTCGGACAGCCCCAAGAGACCCAGTACTTC

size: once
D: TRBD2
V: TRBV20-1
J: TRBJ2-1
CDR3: CSAAAGGHYNEQFF
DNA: TGCAGTGCTGCGGCGGGAGGTCATTACAATGAGCAGTTCTTC

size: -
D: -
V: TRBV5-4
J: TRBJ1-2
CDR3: CASSLVGGGYTF
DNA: TGTGCCAGCAGCTTGGTAGGGGGTGGCTACACCTTC

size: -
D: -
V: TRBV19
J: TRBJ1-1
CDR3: CASSIGTVVETEAFF
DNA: TGTGCCAGTAGTATAGGGACAGTTGTCGAAACTGAAGCTTTCTTT

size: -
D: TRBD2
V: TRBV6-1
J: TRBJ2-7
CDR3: CASRNLAGEQYF
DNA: TGTGCCAGCAGGAATCTAGCGGGGGAGCAGTACTTC

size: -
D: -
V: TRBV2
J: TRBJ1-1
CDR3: CATRSSTQNTEAFF
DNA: TGTGCCACCCGATCCTCAACACAGAACACTGAAGCTTTCTTT

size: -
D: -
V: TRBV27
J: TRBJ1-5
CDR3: CASSQVSQQPQHF
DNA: TGTGCCAGCAGCCAAGTATCCCAGCAGCCCCAGCATTTT

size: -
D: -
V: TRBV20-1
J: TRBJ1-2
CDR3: CSAREIDSDYGYTF
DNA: TGCAGTGCTAGAGAAATAGACAGCGACTATGGCTACACCTTC

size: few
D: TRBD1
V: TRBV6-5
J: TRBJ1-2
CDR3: CASSYSPGGYGYTF
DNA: TGTGCCAGCAGTTACTCCCCAGGGGGCTATGGCTACACCTTC

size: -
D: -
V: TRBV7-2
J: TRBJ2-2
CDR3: CASSLGASLITGELFF
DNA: TGTGCCAGCAGCTTAGGCGCCTCCCTTATTACCGGGGAGCTGTTTTTT

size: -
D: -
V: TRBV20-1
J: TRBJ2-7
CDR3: CSASSESSYEQYF
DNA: TGCAGTGCTAGTTCAGAGAGCTCCTACGAGCAGTACTTC